This T cell receptor (beta chain) was sequenced in a study of neurological immune-mediated disorders. Study-wide results and caveats: None of the CDR3 amino acid sequences of expanded clones were shared across subjects, and this suggested private repertoires in all groups.

MiXCR, applied by TCRdb to the 5' RACE reads, yields one record per CDR3 protein. The table has tens of thousands of distinct CDR3 sequences, roughly 12% seen once. Noted time point: longitudinal time-point 3. The unsorted libraries were produced from 2 million PBMCs held at -80 C. Between the trimmed V and J ends, which lost 0 bases and 5 bases, there was a span of 16 bases. This CDR3 comprises 16 residues. Looked up from germline, CDR1 is LNHNV and CDR2 is YYDKDF (reference sequence). This clonotype came up many times. Antigen specificity is unknown. Sequenced sample: PBMCs. The TCR comes from a man in his thirties or forties in good health. The gene calls are TRBV15 and TRBJ2-5; perhaps D is TRBD1 or TRBD2 (6 bases each). In DNA, the CDR3 is TGTGCCACCAGCAGAGATCGTATGGGGGGCGAGGAGACCCAGTACTTC. This translates into CATSRDRMGGEETQYF.